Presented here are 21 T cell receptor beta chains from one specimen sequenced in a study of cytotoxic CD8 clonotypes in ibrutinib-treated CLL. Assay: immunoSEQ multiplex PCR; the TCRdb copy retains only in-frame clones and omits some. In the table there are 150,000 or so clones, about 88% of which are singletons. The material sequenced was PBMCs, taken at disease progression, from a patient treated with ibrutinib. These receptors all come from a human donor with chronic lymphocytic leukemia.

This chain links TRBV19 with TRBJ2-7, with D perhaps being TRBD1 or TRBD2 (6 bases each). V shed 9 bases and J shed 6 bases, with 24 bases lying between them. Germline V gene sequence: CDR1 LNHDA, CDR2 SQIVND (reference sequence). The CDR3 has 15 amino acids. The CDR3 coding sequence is TGTGCCAGCGACAACCAAGCGGAGGGGGGCCTCGAGCAGTACTTC. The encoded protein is CASDNQAEGGLEQYF. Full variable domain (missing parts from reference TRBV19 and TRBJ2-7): DGGITQSPKYLFRKEGQNVTLSCEQNLNHDAMYWYRQDPGQGLRLIYYSQIVNDFQKGDIAEGYSVSREKKESFPLTVTSAQKNPTAFYLCASDNQAEGGLEQYFGPGTRLTVT.

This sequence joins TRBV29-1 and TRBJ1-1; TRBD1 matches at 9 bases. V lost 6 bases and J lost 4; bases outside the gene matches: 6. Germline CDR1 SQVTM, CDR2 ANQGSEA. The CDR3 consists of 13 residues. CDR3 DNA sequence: TGCAGCGTCGACAGGGGGAGCGGCACTGAAGCTTTCTTT. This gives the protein CSVDRGSGTEAFF.

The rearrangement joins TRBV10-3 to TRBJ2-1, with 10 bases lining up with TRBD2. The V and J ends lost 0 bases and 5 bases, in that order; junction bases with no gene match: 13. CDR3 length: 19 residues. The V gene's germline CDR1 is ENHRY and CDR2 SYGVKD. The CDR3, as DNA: TGTGCCATCAGTGAGTCGGTCCTAGCGGGAGTAAACCGCGACAATGAGCAGTTCTTC. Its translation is CAISESVLAGVNRDNEQFF.

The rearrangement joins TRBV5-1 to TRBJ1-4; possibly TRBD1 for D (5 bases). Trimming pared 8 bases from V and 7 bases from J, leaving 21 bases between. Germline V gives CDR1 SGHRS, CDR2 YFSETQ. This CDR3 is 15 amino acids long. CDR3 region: CASYPGLKSGEKLFF. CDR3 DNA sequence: TGCGCCAGTTATCCGGGACTCAAAAGCGGTGAAAAACTGTTTTTT.

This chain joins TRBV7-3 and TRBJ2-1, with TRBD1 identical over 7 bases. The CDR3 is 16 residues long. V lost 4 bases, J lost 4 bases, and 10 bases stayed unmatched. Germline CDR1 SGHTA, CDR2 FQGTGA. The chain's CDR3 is CASSSSLGQPYNEQFF. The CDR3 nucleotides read TGTGCCAGCAGCTCAAGCCTGGGACAGCCTTACAATGAGCAGTTCTTC.

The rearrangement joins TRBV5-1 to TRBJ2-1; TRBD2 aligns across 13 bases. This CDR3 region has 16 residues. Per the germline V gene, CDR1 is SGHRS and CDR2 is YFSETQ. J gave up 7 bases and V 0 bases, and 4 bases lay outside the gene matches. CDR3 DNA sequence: TGCGCCAGCAGCTTGGATGGACTAGCGGGAGTGAATGAGCAGTTCTTC. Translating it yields CASSLDGLAGVNEQFF.

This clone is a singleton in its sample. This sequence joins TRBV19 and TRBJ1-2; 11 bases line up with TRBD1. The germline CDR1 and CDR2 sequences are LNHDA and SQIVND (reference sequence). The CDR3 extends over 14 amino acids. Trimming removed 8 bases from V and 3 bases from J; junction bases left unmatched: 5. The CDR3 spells CASSDRGPDYGYTF. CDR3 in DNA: TGTGCCAGTTCGGACAGGGGGCCAGACTATGGCTACACCTTC. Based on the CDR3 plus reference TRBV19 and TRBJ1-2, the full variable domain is DGGITQSPKYLFRKEGQNVTLSCEQNLNHDAMYWYRQDPGQGLRLIYYSQIVNDFQKGDIAEGYSVSREKKESFPLTVTSAQKNPTAFYLCASSDRGPDYGYTFGSGTRLTVV.

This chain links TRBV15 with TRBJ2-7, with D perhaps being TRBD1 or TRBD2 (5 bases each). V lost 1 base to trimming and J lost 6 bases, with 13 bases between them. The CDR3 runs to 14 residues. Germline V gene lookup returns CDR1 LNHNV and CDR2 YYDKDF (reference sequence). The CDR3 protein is CATSRVGDGAEQYF. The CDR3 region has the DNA TGTGCCACCAGCAGAGTGGGGGACGGAGCCGAGCAGTACTTC. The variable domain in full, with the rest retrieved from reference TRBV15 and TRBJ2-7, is DAMVIQNPRYQVTQFGKPVTLSCSQTLNHNVMYWYQQKSSQAPKLLFHYYDKDFNNEADTPDNFQSRRPNTSFCFLDIRSPGLGDTAMYLCATSRVGDGAEQYFGPGTRLTVT.

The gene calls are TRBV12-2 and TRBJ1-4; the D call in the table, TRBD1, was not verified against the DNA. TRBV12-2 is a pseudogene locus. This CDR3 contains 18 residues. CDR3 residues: CASRLGPGFPVSSEKLFF. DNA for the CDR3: TGTGCAAGTCGCTTAGGGCCAGGGTTCCCCGTGAGTAGTGAAAAACTGTTTTTT.

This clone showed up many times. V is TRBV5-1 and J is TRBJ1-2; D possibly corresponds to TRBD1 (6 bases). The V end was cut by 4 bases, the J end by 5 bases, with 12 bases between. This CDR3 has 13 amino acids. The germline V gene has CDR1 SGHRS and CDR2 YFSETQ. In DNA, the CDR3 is TGCGCCAGCAGCGTTTGGACAGAATATGGCTACACCTTC. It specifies CASSVWTEYGYTF. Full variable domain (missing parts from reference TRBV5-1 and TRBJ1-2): KAGVTQTPRYLIKTRGQQVTLSCSPISGHRSVSWYQQTPGQGLQFLFEYFSETQRNKGNFPGRFSGRQFSNSRSEMNVSTLELGDSALYLCASSVWTEYGYTFGSGTRLTVV.

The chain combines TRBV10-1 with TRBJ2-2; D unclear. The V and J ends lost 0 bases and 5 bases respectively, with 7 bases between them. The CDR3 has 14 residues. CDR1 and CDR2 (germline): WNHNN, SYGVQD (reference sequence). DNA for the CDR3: TGCGCCAGCAGTGAGTCCCCCGTTACCGGGGAGCTGTTTTTT. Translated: CASSESPVTGELFF.

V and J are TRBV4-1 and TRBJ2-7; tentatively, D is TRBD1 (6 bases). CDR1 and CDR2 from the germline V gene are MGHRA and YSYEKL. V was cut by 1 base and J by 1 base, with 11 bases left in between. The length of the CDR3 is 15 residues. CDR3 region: CASSQAAGQSYEQYF. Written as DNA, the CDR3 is TGCGCCAGCAGCCAAGCGGCCGGACAGTCCTACGAGCAGTACTTC.

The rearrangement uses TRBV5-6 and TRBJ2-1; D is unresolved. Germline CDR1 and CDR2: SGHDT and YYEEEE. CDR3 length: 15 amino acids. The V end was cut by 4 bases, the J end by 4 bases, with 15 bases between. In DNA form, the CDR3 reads TGTGCCAGCAGCCCGCTAGGGATCGTATACAATGAGCAGTTCTTC. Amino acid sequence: CASSPLGIVYNEQFF.

The CDR3 spells CASSGAQPYGYTF. CDR3 nucleotides: TGTGCCAGCTCCGGGGCCCAGCCCTATGGCTACACCTTC. The V and J genes are TRBV27 and TRBJ1-2; perhaps TRBD1 as D (5 bases). This CDR3 has 13 residues. CDR1 and CDR2 (germline): MNHEY, SMNVEV (reference sequence). Trimming pared 8 bases from V and 4 bases from J, leaving 14 bases between.

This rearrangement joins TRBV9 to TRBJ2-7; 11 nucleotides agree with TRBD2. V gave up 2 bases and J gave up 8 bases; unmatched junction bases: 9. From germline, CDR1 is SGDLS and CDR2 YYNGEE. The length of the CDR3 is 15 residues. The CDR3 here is CASSVGLAADTKQYF. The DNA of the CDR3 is TGTGCCAGCAGCGTGGGACTAGCGGCCGACACGAAGCAGTACTTC. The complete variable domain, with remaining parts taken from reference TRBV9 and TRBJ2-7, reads DSGVTQTPKHLITATGQRVTLRCSPRSGDLSVYWYQQSLDQGLQFLIQYYNGEERAKGNILERFSAQQFPDLHSELNLSSLELGDSALYFCASSVGLAADTKQYFGPGTRLTVT.

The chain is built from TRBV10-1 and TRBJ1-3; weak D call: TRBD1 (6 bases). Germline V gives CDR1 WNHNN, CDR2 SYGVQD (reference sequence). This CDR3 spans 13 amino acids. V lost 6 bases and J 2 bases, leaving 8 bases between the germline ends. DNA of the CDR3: TGCGCCAGCAGCCCAGGGGCTGGAAACACCATATATTTT. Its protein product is CASSPGAGNTIYF.

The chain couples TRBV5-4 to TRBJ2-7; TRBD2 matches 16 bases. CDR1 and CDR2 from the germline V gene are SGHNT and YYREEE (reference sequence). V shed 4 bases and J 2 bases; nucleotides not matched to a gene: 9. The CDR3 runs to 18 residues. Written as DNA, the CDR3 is TGTGCCAGCAGCCCGGGACTAGCGGGAGGGCCTTTAACCTACGAGCAGTACTTC. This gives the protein CASSPGLAGGPLTYEQYF.

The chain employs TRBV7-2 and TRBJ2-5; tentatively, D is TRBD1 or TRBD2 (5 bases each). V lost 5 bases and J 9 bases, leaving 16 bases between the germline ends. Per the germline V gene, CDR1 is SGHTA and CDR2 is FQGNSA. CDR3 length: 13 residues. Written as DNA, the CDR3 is TGTGCCAGCAGCGCAAGGGACCCCGGGGCCCAGTACTTC. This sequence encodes CASSARDPGAQYF.

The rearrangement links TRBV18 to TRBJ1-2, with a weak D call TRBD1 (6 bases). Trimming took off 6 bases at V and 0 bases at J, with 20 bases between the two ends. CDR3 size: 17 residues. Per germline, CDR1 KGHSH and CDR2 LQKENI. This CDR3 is CASSFQLADRSNYGYTF. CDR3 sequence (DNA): TGTGCCAGCTCGTTCCAGTTAGCAGACAGGTCTAACTATGGCTACACCTTC.

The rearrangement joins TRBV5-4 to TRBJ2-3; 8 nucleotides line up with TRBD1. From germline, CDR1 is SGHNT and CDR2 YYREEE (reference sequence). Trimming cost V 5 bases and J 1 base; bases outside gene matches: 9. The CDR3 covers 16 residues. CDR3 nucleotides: TGTGCCAGCAGAGATATTGAGGGACAGGGCACAGATACGCAGTATTTT. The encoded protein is CASRDIEGQGTDTQYF.

CDR3: CASTLERGGIQYF. CDR3 DNA sequence: TGTGCCAGCACCCTGGAAAGGGGGGGAATCCAGTACTTC. This sequence joins TRBV6-5 and TRBJ2-7, with a possible D match to TRBD2 (7 bases). V lost 7 bases to trimming and J lost 10 bases, with 20 bases between them. CDR1 MNHEY and CDR2 SVGAGI come from the germline V gene. The CDR3 sequence is 13 residues long.